Presented here are 15 T cell receptor beta chains from one specimen sequenced in a study of cytomegalovirus exposure and HLA in healthy donors. Clones were read by immunoSEQ multiplex PCR, and TCRdb kept only the in-frame ones, dropping some. In the table there are roughly 250,000 clones, approximately 84% of which are singletons. Sequenced sample: PBMCs. These receptors all come from a woman in her 30s in good health and CMV-seropositive.

The chain carries TRBV27 and TRBJ2-1, with TRBD2 identical over 12 bases. Germline V lookup: CDR1 MNHEY, CDR2 SMNVEV (reference sequence). Germline trimming cut 5 bases from V and 6 bases from J; bases unmatched to any gene: 8. CDR3 length equals 16 residues. This chain's CDR3 is CASSKTGTSGRNEQFF. The CDR3 region has the DNA TGTGCCAGCAGTAAGACCGGGACTAGCGGGCGCAATGAGCAGTTCTTC.

CDR3 DNA sequence: TGCGCCAGCAGCTTGGTAGCGGGAGTAACCGGGGAGCTGTTTTTT. The encoded protein is CASSLVAGVTGELFF. The chain joins TRBV5-1 to TRBJ2-2; TRBD2 agrees at 9 bases. The germline V gene has CDR1 SGHRS and CDR2 YFSETQ. Germline trimming cut 0 bases from V and 5 bases from J; bases unmatched to any gene: 2. CDR3 length equals 15 residues.

The chain couples TRBV27 to TRBJ2-3; 10 bases align to TRBD2. Germline V gene lookup returns CDR1 MNHEY and CDR2 SMNVEV (reference sequence). The V and J ends lost 9 bases and 7 bases, in that order; junction bases with no gene match: 7. This CDR3 comprises 13 residues. For the CDR3, the DNA is TGTGCCAGTAGAGCGGGAGGGCCGTATACGCAGTATTTT. This codes for CASRAGGPYTQYF.

This chain links TRBV10-2 with TRBJ2-1; maybe TRBD2 (5 bases). This CDR3 is built from 16 residues. The ends were cut back, 0 bases at V and 3 bases at J, with 12 bases in the middle. Germline loops: CDR1 WSHSY, CDR2 SAAADI. The CDR3, as DNA: TGCGCCAGCAGTGAGTCAAGTGGACTTAACTACAATGAGCAGTTCTTC. Translation: CASSESSGLNYNEQFF.

This clone was seen only once. The chain carries TRBV2 and TRBJ2-5; 7 bases line up with TRBD2. The CDR3 covers 11 residues. The germline CDR1 and CDR2 sequences are SNHLY and FYNNEI. Unmatched junction bases numbered 2, after V lost 2 bases and J lost 11 bases. CDR3 protein: CASSELAEQYF. The CDR3 region has the DNA TGTGCCAGCAGTGAACTAGCGGAGCAGTACTTC.

The CDR3 spells CASSYWALANTGELFF. The CDR3 DNA sequence: TGTGCCAGCAGTTACTGGGCTCTAGCCAACACCGGGGAGCTGTTTTTT. V usage is TRBV6-5 and J usage is TRBJ2-2; a weak D match, TRBD2 (5 bases). In germline, CDR1 is MNHEY, CDR2 SVGAGI. V lost 1 base and J 2 bases, leaving 11 bases between the germline ends. This CDR3 region has 16 residues.

This sequence joins TRBV2 and TRBJ2-3; no definite D call. Trimming took off 6 bases at V and 0 bases at J, with 4 bases between the two ends. The CDR3 has 12 residues. Germline CDR1 is SNHLY and CDR2 is FYNNEI. The CDR3 loop is CASSGSTDTQYF. The CDR3 DNA reads as TGTGCCAGCAGCGGTAGCACAGATACGCAGTATTTT.

The gene calls are TRBV28 and TRBJ2-4; 8 bases agree with TRBD1. The CDR3 sequence is 15 residues long. Unmatched junction bases numbered 10, after V lost 6 bases and J lost 6 bases. CDR1 is MDHEN, CDR2 SYDVKM, per germline. CDR3 bases: TGTGCCAGCAGCCGAGCAGGGGGCTTGGGAAACATTCAGTACTTC. The encoded protein is CASSRAGGLGNIQYF.

The chain has TRBV6-1 and TRBJ2-7; tentative D call: TRBD1 (5 bases). The germline V and J ends were trimmed by 6 bases and 5 bases, with 14 bases remaining between them. This CDR3 contains 13 residues. The germline V gene encodes CDR1 MNHNS and CDR2 SASEGT. CDR3 bases: TGTGCCAGCAGCCAGGGTGGTCTGGACGAGCAGTACTTC. It codes for CASSQGGLDEQYF.

This chain's CDR3 is CASTGPGEGSFGEQYF. CDR3 nucleotide sequence: TGTGCCAGCACCGGGCCGGGAGAAGGTAGTTTTGGCGAGCAGTACTTC. The V gene is TRBV28, the J gene TRBJ2-7, with a possible D match to TRBD2 (6 bases). The V and J ends lost 7 bases and 6 bases respectively, with 25 bases between them. This CDR3 comprises 16 residues. Germline CDR1 is MDHEN and CDR2 is SYDVKM.

The rearrangement uses TRBV5-1 and TRBJ1-5; D perhaps matches TRBD1 (6 bases). The germline V gene encodes CDR1 SGHRS and CDR2 YFSETQ. Trimming stripped 4 bases from V and 1 base from J, with 6 bases between. The CDR3 is 13 residues long. CDR3 residues: CASSRGSNQPQHF. Here the CDR3 DNA reads TGCGCCAGCAGCAGGGGGAGCAATCAGCCCCAGCATTTT. The full variable domain, with the rest looked up from reference TRBV5-1 and TRBJ1-5, is KAGVTQTPRYLIKTRGQQVTLSCSPISGHRSVSWYQQTPGQGLQFLFEYFSETQRNKGNFPGRFSGRQFSNSRSEMNVSTLELGDSALYLCASSRGSNQPQHFGDGTRLSIL.

This clone was observed a few times. CDR3 loop: CASSSGDEAFF. As DNA, the CDR3 is TGTGCCAGTAGTTCAGGTGATGAAGCTTTCTTT. This chain joins TRBV19 and TRBJ1-1; no firm D call. This CDR3 region has 11 residues. The V and J ends lost 5 bases and 7 bases respectively, with 8 bases between them. The germline gives CDR1 LNHDA, CDR2 SQIVND (reference sequence).

The chain combines TRBV29-1 with TRBJ2-1, with 7 bases fitting TRBD2. This CDR3 is 16 amino acids long. The V gene's germline CDR1 is SQVTM and CDR2 ANQGSEA. Unmatched junction bases numbered 14, after V lost 0 bases and J lost 9 bases. The CDR3 sequence: CSVEDPGSGFSGEQFF. CDR3 bases: TGCAGCGTTGAAGATCCCGGTAGCGGGTTCTCGGGTGAGCAGTTCTTC.

The CDR3 nucleotides read TGTGCCTGGAGCCGACTAGGTTTCTCCTACAATGAGCAGTTCTTC. Protein sequence: CAWSRLGFSYNEQFF. The J gene is TRBJ2-1, the V gene TRBV30; possibly TRBD2 for D (6 bases). This CDR3 contains 15 residues. CDR1 and CDR2 (germline): GTSNPN, SVGIG (reference sequence). Trimming cost V 3 bases and J 0 bases, with 12 bases left between them.

With regard to this clone: At one of its ends the junction is not consistent with the germline gene, which may arise from a read error. This sequence joins TRBV7-7 and TRBJ1-1; D may be TRBD1 (5 bases). Germline CDR1 SSHAT, CDR2 FNYEAQ (reference sequence). The CDR3 has 14 residues. The DNA of the CDR3 is TGTGCTAGCAGCTTATCGCCCGACAGCACTGAAGCTTTCTTT. It codes for CASSLSPDSTEAFF.